What follows describes a single TCR beta chain. As yet, its antigen is unknown. This record comes from a study of somatic mutations in cytotoxic T cells in rheumatoid arthritis. General study points: CD8+ clonality increased with age in rheumatoid arthritis patients but not in healthy controls. Multiple comparisons were not accounted for in the slight TRBV07 underrepresentation seen in rheumatoid arthritis patients. More than 20% of CD8+ cells belonged to the largest clone in about an eighth of the roughly 65 patients.

Researchers isolated CD4+ and CD8+ cells by positive magnetic bead selection and then checked their purity by flow cytometry. Looked up from germline, CDR1 is SQVTM and CDR2 is ANQGSEA. This CDR3 contains 15 residues. Unmatched junction bases numbered 9, after V lost 4 bases and J lost 4 bases. TCRdb's copy holds only in-frame clones and misses some; the assay was immunoSEQ multiplex PCR. Of 6,500 to 7,500 clones listed, 75% to 90% were seen once; the top ten hold 26%. This chain links TRBV29-1 with TRBJ2-2; 7 nucleotides match TRBD1. Material for sequencing was CD8+ T cells sorted from blood. The source of this sequence is an older woman with rheumatoid arthritis. CDR3 nucleotides: TGCAGCGTTGTTCCGGGACAGAAAGTCACCGGGGAGCTGTTTTTT. Its protein product is CSVVPGQKVTGELFF.